The present entry profiles one TCR beta chain with its context. Its antigen is still unknown. This sample is drawn from a study of cytomegalovirus exposure and HLA in healthy donors. CDR1 and CDR2 (germline): SGHRS, YFSETQ. CDR3 length: 14 residues. V shed 4 bases and J 3 bases; nucleotides not matched to a gene: 4. The donors were part of the validation cohort of 120 subjects. That cohort was separate from the first cohort, which comprised fewer than 800 subjects. Profiled with immunoSEQ multiplex PCR; TCRdb holds only in-frame clones, not every one. Seen here are fewer than 65,000 clones, roughly 87% observed once, and the top ten hold over 12%. General study findings and limits: Cytomegalovirus status was reportedly diagnosed by the classifier with high specificity and sensitivity. Specific recognition of CMV antigens was confirmed in vitro for three chains (all CMV-associated). The authors listed 164 TCR beta chains as cytomegalovirus-associated.

The sequence came from a woman aged 18-29 years in good health and CMV-seronegative. V usage is TRBV5-1 and J usage is TRBJ2-7; 10 bases line up with TRBD1. The sample was PBMCs. The CDR3 region has the DNA TGCGCCAGCAGCCCCCGGGACAGGGGCTACGAGCAGTACTTC. Translating gives CASSPRDRGYEQYF. Together with reference TRBV5-1 and TRBJ2-7, the CDR3 gives the full variable domain: KAGVTQTPRYLIKTRGQQVTLSCSPISGHRSVSWYQQTPGQGLQFLFEYFSETQRNKGNFPGRFSGRQFSNSRSEMNVSTLELGDSALYLCASSPRDRGYEQYFGPGTRLTVT.